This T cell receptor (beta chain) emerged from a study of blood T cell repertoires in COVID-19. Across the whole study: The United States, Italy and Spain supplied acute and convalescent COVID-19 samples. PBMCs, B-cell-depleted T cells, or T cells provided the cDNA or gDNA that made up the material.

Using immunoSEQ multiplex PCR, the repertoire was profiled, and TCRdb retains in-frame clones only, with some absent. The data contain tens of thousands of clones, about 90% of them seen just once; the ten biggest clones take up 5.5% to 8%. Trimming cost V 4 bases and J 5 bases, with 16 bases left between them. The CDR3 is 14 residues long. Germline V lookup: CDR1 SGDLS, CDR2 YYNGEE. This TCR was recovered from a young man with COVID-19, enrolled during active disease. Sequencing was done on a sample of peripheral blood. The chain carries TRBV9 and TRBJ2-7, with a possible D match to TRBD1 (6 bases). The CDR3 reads CASSLSGAPDEQYF. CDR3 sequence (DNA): TGTGCCAGCAGCCTTTCAGGGGCCCCGGACGAGCAGTACTTC. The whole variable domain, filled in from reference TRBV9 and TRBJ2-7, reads DSGVTQTPKHLITATGQRVTLRCSPRSGDLSVYWYQQSLDQGLQFLIQYYNGEERAKGNILERFSAQQFPDLHSELNLSSLELGDSALYFCASSLSGAPDEQYFGPGTRLTVT.